This is a list of T cell receptor beta chains from one sample in a study of early stage breast cancer tumors. Profiling relied on immunoSEQ multiplex PCR, and the TCRdb table lists in-frame clones only, not all of them. The sample consists of around 28,000 clones, under 60% of them appearing once. Sequenced: breast tumor tissue. The receptors here all came from a person aged 45-65 years with breast cancer. CDR3s include the opening cysteine and the closing phenylalanine or tryptophan. Each record gives: clone size, J gene, V gene, D gene, CDR3 DNA, CDR3 protein. A D gene is named only where the DNA matches it firmly. Clone size, where shown, is once, few, many, or a class for clones that have expanded.

>few|TRBJ1-5|TRBV6-1|.
TGTGCCAGCCGACAGAACAATCAGCCCCAGCATTTT
CASRQNNQPQHF
>.|TRBJ2-5|TRBV2|.
TGTGCCAGCCTGGTTGCAGAGACCCAGTACTTC
CASLVAETQYF
>.|TRBJ2-3|TRBV5-7|.
TGTGCCAGCAGCTTGAACAGGGAATTCACAGATACGCAGTATTTT
CASSLNREFTDTQYF
>.|TRBJ2-1|TRBV19|.
TGTGCCAGTAGTATAGATGCTAAGGGACCTTTCTACAATGAGCAGTTCTTC
CASSIDAKGPFYNEQFF
>.|TRBJ1-1|TRBV5-1|.
TGCGCCAGCAGCTTGGGGGGCAGCTTTTCGAACACTGAAGCTTTCTTT
CASSLGGSFSNTEAFF
>.|TRBJ2-7|TRBV5-5|.
TGTGCCAGCAGCGCAAGCCCCAACCCCTCCTACGAGCAGTACTTC
CASSASPNPSYEQYF
>.|TRBJ1-4|TRBV6-1|.
TGTGCCAGCAGTGAACCTGAAAAACTGTTTTTT
CASSEPEKLFF
>few|TRBJ1-2|TRBV30|.
TGTGCCTGGAGCGCAGGGGCGGGGTATGGCTACACCTTC
CAWSAGAGYGYTF
>.|TRBJ1-5|TRBV30|.
TGTGCCTGGAGGGGGAAAGGGGGGGTTCAGCCCCAGCATTTT
CAWRGKGGVQPQHF
>.|TRBJ2-7|TRBV4-1|TRBD2
TGCGCCAGCAGCCAAGCTACCGGGAGGGCCGACTACGAGCAGTACTTC
CASSQATGRADYEQYF
>.|TRBJ2-2|TRBV7-6|.
TGTGCCAGCAGCTTCTTTGCGGCGAACACCGGGGAGCTGTTTTTT
CASSFFAANTGELFF
>once|TRBJ2-5|TRBV27|TRBD1
TGTGCCAGCAGAATTAATACAGGGGCCGGGGAGACCCAGTACTTC
CASRINTGAGETQYF
>.|TRBJ2-3|TRBV2|.
TGTGCCAGTAAAAGACAGGGCACAGATACGCAGTATTTT
CASKRQGTDTQYF
>.|TRBJ2-2|TRBV7-6|.
TGTGCCAGCAGCTCGGGCAGCCGTCCGAACACCGGGGAGCTGTTTTTT
CASSSGSRPNTGELFF
>.|TRBJ2-3|TRBV14|.
TGTGCCAGCAGCCAAGACTGGGGGGCTGGAGTAACAGATACGCAGTATTTT
CASSQDWGAGVTDTQYF
>few|TRBJ2-3|TRBV2|.
TGTGCCAGCTCCCCAGGGGGGACTAGGATAGATACGCAGTATTTT
CASSPGGTRIDTQYF
>.|TRBJ2-1|TRBV5-6|TRBD2
TGTGCCAGCACCCGCCTAGGTAGCGGGAGGGGATACAATGAGCAGTTCTTC
CASTRLGSGRGYNEQFF
>few|TRBJ1-3|TRBV14|.
TGTGCCAGCAGCCACAGGGCTAGTCCCTTCTCTGGAAACACCATATATTTT
CASSHRASPFSGNTIYF
>.|TRBJ1-2|TRBV6-6|.
TGTGCCAGCCGAGCCTTCTATGGCTACACCTTC
CASRAFYGYTF
>few|TRBJ1-3|TRBV5-5|.
TGTGCCAGCAGCTTGGCAGGGTCAGCCTTCCCTTACTCTGGAAACACCATATATTTT
CASSLAGSAFPYSGNTIYF
>.|TRBJ1-5|TRBV5-1|.
TGCGCCAGCAGCTTAGGTGACAATAGCAATCAGCCCCAGCATTTT
CASSLGDNSNQPQHF
>.|TRBJ2-1|TRBV4-2|.
TGTGCCAGCAGCCAAGATCTCCTTATTAGCTCCTACAATGAGCAGTTCTTC
CASSQDLLISSYNEQFF
>many|TRBJ2-1|TRBV6-1|TRBD1
TGTGCCAGCAGACCCCGGGACAGGGCCCACAATGAGCAGTTCTTC
CASRPRDRAHNEQFF
>.|TRBJ2-1|TRBV9|TRBD2
TGTGCCAGCAGCGGCGGGACTAGCGGGAGGGGCGATGAGCAGTTCTTC
CASSGGTSGRGDEQFF
>.|TRBJ2-1|TRBV25-1|TRBD2
TGTGCCAGCAACCCCTCTGCTAGCGGGAGGGGCAATGAGCAGTTCTTC
CASNPSASGRGNEQFF
>once|TRBJ1-2|TRBV30|TRBD1
TGTGCCTGGAGCCGACCAAGGGGGCTGAACTATGGCTACACCTTC
CAWSRPRGLNYGYTF
>.|TRBJ2-7|TRBV6-5|TRBD2
TGTGCCAGCAGCGGACTAGCGGGACGAGGGGACGAGCAGTACTTC
CASSGLAGRGDEQYF
>.|TRBJ2-5|TRBV18|TRBD1
TGTGCCAGCTCACCATGGCCAGGGGGCTCCTCCGAAGAGACCCAGTACTTC
CASSPWPGGSSEETQYF
>.|TRBJ2-5|TRBV15|.
TGTGCCACCAGCACCGCCCACGGGACCCAGTACTTC
CATSTAHGTQYF
>few|TRBJ2-2|TRBV25-1|TRBD2
TGTGCCAGCAGTGGAGGGCTAAGCGGGATTTCCGGGGAGCTGTTTTTT
CASSGGLSGISGELFF
>.|TRBJ2-7|TRBV4-1|.
TGCGCCAGCAGCCAAGAGAGGGGCCCCGTCGCCGAGCAGTACTTC
CASSQERGPVAEQYF
>few|TRBJ2-7|TRBV25-1|.
TGTGCCAGCTCAAGGACGGATGGAGCCTACGAGCAGTACTTC
CASSRTDGAYEQYF
>.|TRBJ2-3|TRBV19|.
TGTGCCAGTAGTATAGACCGGGACACGGGAGGACTAGATACGCAGTATTTT
CASSIDRDTGGLDTQYF
>.|TRBJ2-2|TRBV9|.
TGTGCCAGCAGCGTAGTGGCAGCGTCAACGACGGGGACCGGGGAGCTGTTTTTT
CASSVVAASTTGTGELFF
>medium-sized|TRBJ2-1|TRBV5-4|TRBD2
TGTGCCAGCAGCCCCGCCGGAACTAGCGGGACCTACAATGAGCAGTTCTTC
CASSPAGTSGTYNEQFF
>few|TRBJ1-1|TRBV4-3|.
TGCGCCAGCAGCCTCGGACGGCAAGCTTTCTTT
CASSLGRQAFF
>.|TRBJ2-3|TRBV25-1|.
TGTGCCAGCATCACGGACACAGATACGCAGTATTTT
CASITDTDTQYF